This passage covers 26 T cell receptor beta chains from one sample sequenced in a study of T-cell memory formation after mild COVID-19. TCRdb reprocessed the 5' RACE reads with MiXCR, giving one entry per CDR3 protein. This sample has 500,000 to 600,000 distinct CDR3 sequences, with roughly 17% found just once. Sequencing was carried out using PBMCs or a T cell subset sorted from them (not recorded which). These receptor sequences come from an adult woman who had mild COVID-19 (a few samples of this study predate the infection). Cell type and time point are not known.

The V and J genes are TRBV30 and TRBJ2-7, with D perhaps matching TRBD2 (5 bases). Trimming took 3 bases from V and 1 from J, leaving 10 bases between them. The CDR3 is 13 residues long. Per germline, CDR1 GTSNPN and CDR2 SVGIG (reference sequence). This CDR3 reads CAWRRGGSYEQYF. In nucleotides, the CDR3 is TGTGCCTGGAGACGGGGTGGGTCCTACGAGCAGTACTTC.

This clonotype has just a few counts. The chain is built from TRBV29-1 and TRBJ2-2; D possibly matches TRBD1 or TRBD2 (5 bases each). This CDR3 spans 17 amino acids. Between the trimmed V and J ends, which lost 5 bases and 6 bases, there was a span of 25 bases. Germline-derived CDR1 and CDR2 are SQVTM and ANQGSEA. The CDR3 nucleotides are TGCAGCGTTTACCCCTACCCCCGAGGGGAAGGGGCCGGGGAGCTGTTTTTT. This gives the protein CSVYPYPRGEGAGELFF.

This clonotype was counted between two and nine times. V gene TRBV3-1 combines with J gene TRBJ2-7; D gene ambiguous. Germline V lookup: CDR1 LGHDT, CDR2 YNNKEL (reference sequence). This CDR3 comprises 12 residues. Trimming took 2 bases from V and 6 from J, leaving 8 bases between them. CDR3 nucleotides: TGTGCCAGCAGCCAACTCGGGCTCGAGCAGTACTTC. It encodes CASSQLGLEQYF.

In DNA, the CDR3 is TGCAGAACAGGGTTCACTGAAGCTTTCTTT. Its translation: CRTGFTEAFF. This sequence joins TRBV20-1 and TRBJ1-1; a possible D gene is TRBD1 (6 bases). Germline CDR1 and CDR2: DFQATT and SNEGSKA (reference sequence). The CDR3 runs 10 residues.

A word on this clonotype: One end of the junction is discordant with germline, which a read error may explain. CDR3 DNA sequence: TGTGCCAGCAGCCCGGGACTAGCTTCCTTCAAAGAGACCAAGTACTTC. It yields the protein CASSPGLASFKETKYF. This chain uses TRBV14 with TRBJ2-5, with 9 nucleotides matching TRBD2. Germline V gene data show CDR1 as SGHDN and CDR2 as FVKESK. The CDR3 length is 16 residues.

The chain links TRBV7-9 to TRBJ1-4, with D uncertain. The CDR3 is 14 residues long. V lost 5 bases and J 0 bases, leaving 7 bases between the germline ends. From germline, CDR1 is SEHNR and CDR2 FQNEAQ (reference sequence). CDR3 sequence (DNA): TGTGCCAGCAGCCGAGGCACAACTAATGAAAAACTGTTTTTT. It yields the protein CASSRGTTNEKLFF. The whole variable domain, remainder taken from reference TRBV7-9 and TRBJ1-4, is DTGVSQNPRHKITKRGQNVTFRCDPISEHNRLYWYRQTLGQGPEFLTYFQNEAQLEKSRLLSDRFSAERPKGSFSTLEIQRTEQGDSAMYLCASSRGTTNEKLFFGSGTQLSVL.

The chain carries TRBV3-1 and TRBJ1-2; D may be TRBD1 (6 bases). Germline CDR1 is LGHDT and CDR2 is YNNKEL (reference sequence). The CDR3 consists of 14 residues. Trimming stripped 1 base from V and 0 bases from J, with 6 bases between. The CDR3 region is CASSQGQANYGYTF. CDR3 DNA: TGTGCCAGCAGCCAAGGACAGGCTAACTATGGCTACACCTTC.

This clonotype was picked up a small number of times. This CDR3 reads CASSLTRRGRDTEAFF. DNA of the CDR3: TGTGCCAGCAGCTTAACCCGCAGGGGACGTGACACTGAAGCTTTCTTT. This chain connects TRBV7-3 to TRBJ1-1; weak D call: TRBD1 (6 bases). The germline gives CDR1 SGHTA, CDR2 FQGTGA. CDR3 length: 16 residues. V was pared by 0 bases and J by 3 bases, with 14 bases between.

J is TRBJ2-1 and V is TRBV6-5, with TRBD1 matching 8 bases. The CDR3 totals 16 residues. The J segment lost 4 bases and the V segment lost 3 bases, leaving 8 bases of the junction unmatched. Germline assignment: CDR1 MNHEY and CDR2 SVGAGI. CDR3 sequence: CASSYSPGQVYNEQFF. Here the CDR3 DNA reads TGTGCCAGCAGTTATTCTCCGGGACAGGTATACAATGAGCAGTTCTTC.

V gene TRBV4-3 combines with J gene TRBJ2-7; 8 bases align to TRBD2. With 0 bases clipped from V and 6 bases from J, the junction kept 10 bases outside the gene matches. The CDR3 is made up of 16 amino acids. Looked up from germline, CDR1 is LGHNA and CDR2 is YSLEER. CDR3 in DNA: TGCGCCAGCAGCCAAGATAGAGGGACTAGTTCTCTCGAGCAGTACTTC. This encodes CASSQDRGTSSLEQYF.

This clonotype turned up a few times. This sequence joins TRBV4-3 and TRBJ2-2; D remains ambiguous. CDR1 and CDR2 (germline): LGHNA, YSLEER. V lost 2 bases to trimming and J lost 4 bases, with 5 bases between them. The length of the CDR3 is 13 residues. The chain's CDR3 is CASSQPGTGELFF. DNA of the CDR3: TGCGCCAGCAGCCAACCGGGCACCGGGGAGCTGTTTTTT.

This clonotype was picked up a small number of times. V is TRBV24-1 and J is TRBJ2-5, with D possibly TRBD1 on 6 matching bases. The length of the CDR3 is 14 residues. Looked up from germline, CDR1 is KGHDR and CDR2 is SFDVKD. The germline V and J ends were trimmed by 2 bases and 2 bases, with 8 bases remaining between them. For the CDR3, the DNA is TGTGCCACCAGTGATTGGGGACAACAAGAGACCCAGTACTTC. Translating gives CATSDWGQQETQYF.

This chain joins TRBV20-1 and TRBJ2-7; 8 bases agree with TRBD2. J lost 6 bases, V lost 0 bases, and 19 bases had no gene match. Germline CDR1 reads DFQATT; CDR2 reads SNEGSKA (reference sequence). The CDR3 is made up of 18 amino acids. In DNA, the CDR3 is TGCAGTGCTAGAGAGATTGCAACCGGGACTAGGAGGAAGAGCGAGCAGTACTTC. Protein sequence: CSAREIATGTRRKSEQYF.

The genes are TRBV12-3 or TRBV12-4 and TRBJ2-7, with 13 bases fitting TRBD2. This CDR3 has 16 residues. V lost 3 bases to trimming and J lost 5 bases; unmatched junction nucleotides: 7. CDR3 residues: CASSLGLAGYRDEQYF. The CDR3 DNA is TGTGCCAGCAGTTTGGGACTAGCGGGATATCGCGACGAGCAGTACTTC.

This rearrangement joins TRBV29-1 to TRBJ2-7; 9 bases map to TRBD1. Germline CDR1 and CDR2: SQVTM and ANQGSEA. The trim removed 8 bases at V and 2 bases at J, leaving 7 bases unmatched. This CDR3 comprises 13 residues. The CDR3 reads CSPWTGAAYEQYF. The CDR3 nucleotides read TGCAGCCCCTGGACAGGGGCTGCCTACGAGCAGTACTTC.

The CDR3 bases are TGTGCCAGCTCACCTACTAGCGCGGTCACCTACGAGCAGTACTTC. This sequence encodes CASSPTSAVTYEQYF. The chain uses TRBV18 and TRBJ2-7, with 7 nucleotides matching TRBD2. Trimming cost V 3 bases and J 2 bases; bases outside gene matches: 7. The CDR3 runs to 15 residues. From germline, CDR1 is KGHSH and CDR2 LQKENI.

This clonotype was detected many times. The rearrangement uses TRBV7-8 and TRBJ2-7; D not resolved. Deletions cut 1 base from V and 2 bases from J, with 12 bases between. Germline V CDR1 and CDR2: SGHVS, FQNEAQ. This CDR3 region has 15 residues. The CDR3 DNA reads as TGTGCCAGCAGCTTAGAGCCAGTGGCCGCCTACGAGCAGTACTTC. This sequence encodes CASSLEPVAAYEQYF.

The chain employs TRBV5-6 and TRBJ2-4; 8 nucleotides align to TRBD1. Germline V lookup: CDR1 SGHDT, CDR2 YYEEEE. With 6 bases clipped from V and 0 bases from J, the junction kept 5 bases outside the gene matches. The CDR3 runs 15 residues. The CDR3 bases are TGTGCCAGCACAAACAGGGGGAAAGCCAAAAACATTCAGTACTTC. It translates to CASTNRGKAKNIQYF.

DNA for the CDR3: TGTGCCAGCAGCTTCGGTCCGGCAGGGGAAGGCTACACCTTC. Translation gives CASSFGPAGEGYTF. The chain employs TRBV7-9 and TRBJ1-2; D may be TRBD1 (6 bases). Trimming stripped 3 bases from V and 8 bases from J, with 16 bases between. This CDR3 contains 14 residues. Germline loops: CDR1 SEHNR, CDR2 FQNEAQ (reference sequence).

This clonotype was seen repeatedly, ten times or more. This chain links TRBV9 with TRBJ1-5; 8 bases are a match to TRBD1. CDR3 length equals 14 residues. The germline V gene encodes CDR1 SGDLS and CDR2 YYNGEE. J gave up 5 bases and V 3 bases, and 4 bases lay outside the gene matches. CDR3 bases: TGTGCCAGCAGCGCCGGACAGGGTCATCAGCCCCAGCATTTT. It codes for CASSAGQGHQPQHF.

This clonotype was counted a few times. This chain joins TRBV12-3 or TRBV12-4 and TRBJ2-6, with D possibly TRBD1 on 6 matching bases. The CDR3 contains 17 residues. V was trimmed by 4 bases and J by 4 bases, leaving 17 bases between them. CDR3 residues: CASSSEQGPRGANVLTF. The CDR3 DNA sequence: TGTGCCAGCAGTTCGGAACAGGGCCCGAGGGGGGCCAACGTCCTGACTTTC.

This rearrangement joins TRBV6-2 or TRBV6-3 to TRBJ1-3, with unresolved D. The V gene lost 6 bases and the J gene lost 0 bases, with 12 bases spanning the gap. The CDR3 spans 15 residues. The germline V gene has CDR1 MNHEY and CDR2 SVGEGT. The CDR3 DNA follows: TGTGCCAGCAGCCAAACGAGATACTCTGGAAACACCATATATTTT. Protein: CASSQTRYSGNTIYF.

This clonotype was picked up a small number of times. The chain has TRBV12-3 or TRBV12-4 and TRBJ2-2; tentative D call: TRBD1 (6 bases). The CDR3 length is 17 residues. V was shortened by 4 bases and J by 6 bases, with 21 bases between the two germline ends. CDR3 DNA: TGTGCCAGCAGTTCATCCACGTACAGGGAAGTGGCCGGGGAGCTGTTTTTT. Translation: CASSSSTYREVAGELFF.

This sequence joins TRBV14 and TRBJ2-7, with TRBD2 identical over 14 bases. Germline V gives CDR1 SGHDN, CDR2 FVKESK. This CDR3 is built from 19 residues. Losses at the gene ends were 1 base for V and 2 bases for J; bases not matched to a gene: 10. CDR3 DNA sequence: TGTGCCAGCAGCCAAGGCCTGAGACTAGCGGGGGGGGACCCCTACGAGCAGTACTTC. Translating it yields CASSQGLRLAGGDPYEQYF. Looking up the rest from reference TRBV14 and TRBJ2-7 gives the full variable domain: EAGVTQFPSHSVIEKGQTVTLRCDPISGHDNLYWYRRVMGKEIKFLLHFVKESKQDESGMPNNRFLAERTGGTYSTLKVQPAELEDSGVYFCASSQGLRLAGGDPYEQYFGPGTRLTVT.

The V call is TRBV24-1, the J call TRBJ2-1, with 14 bases identical to TRBD2. From germline, CDR1 is KGHDR and CDR2 SFDVKD. This CDR3 contains 21 residues. Unmatched junction bases numbered 16, after V lost 3 bases and J lost 4 bases. CDR3 residues: CATSDPAKGLAGDEEYNEQFF. The CDR3 region has the DNA TGTGCCACCAGTGATCCGGCTAAGGGACTAGCGGGAGATGAGGAGTACAATGAGCAGTTCTTC.

This chain uses TRBV6-4 with TRBJ1-1; D perhaps matches TRBD1 (6 bases). CDR1 is MRHNA and CDR2 is SNTAGT in the germline V gene. CDR3 length equals 14 residues. V lost 3 bases and J lost 4, with 12 bases in between. Here the CDR3 reads CASSDQGCVTEAFF. Written as DNA, the CDR3 is TGTGCCAGCAGTGATCAGGGGTGCGTCACTGAAGCTTTCTTT.